The 28 T cell receptor beta chains reported below all come from one sample, sequenced in a study of PD-L1 blockade in urothelial cancer (dated by TCRdb to the late 2010s). Library creation used the immunoSEQ multiplex PCR assay. The clones in this table, taken by TCRdb from immuneACCESS, are in-frame only. Not every clone is retained; where verified, under half of the shortfall comes from an unresolved V gene, and the cause of the rest is unknown. The sample table holds tens of thousands of clones, of which roughly 84% were seen once. The ten top clones hold 9.6% of the sample. The starting material was PBMCs, obtained around atezolizumab (anti-PD-L1) treatment. The source is a man aged 70-80 years with urothelial cancer.

V usage is TRBV6-1 and J usage is TRBJ2-1; D perhaps matches TRBD1 (5 bases). This CDR3 comprises 12 residues. V dropped 7 bases and J dropped 15 bases, with 19 bases sitting between them. CDR1 and CDR2 from the germline V gene are MNHNS and SASEGT. In DNA, the CDR3 is TGTGCCAGCAACGAACCAGGGTTGGGTCCGTTCTTC. Amino acid sequence: CASNEPGLGPFF.

In this sample, this clone turned up a few times. This chain connects TRBV5-1 to TRBJ2-7; D gene ambiguous. This CDR3 is 14 amino acids long. Trimming shortened V by 0 bases and J by 0 bases, and 7 bases separated the two germline ends. Germline loops: CDR1 SGHRS, CDR2 YFSETQ. This CDR3 is CASSLDRSSYEQYF. DNA for the CDR3: TGCGCCAGCAGCTTGGACAGAAGCTCCTACGAGCAGTACTTC.

The chain has TRBV19 and TRBJ1-2; 7 bases fit TRBD1. Germline CDR1 LNHDA, CDR2 SQIVND (reference sequence). The CDR3 covers 17 residues. V gave up 3 bases and J gave up 6 bases; unmatched junction bases: 16. The CDR3 loop is CASSIRREGGVIHGYTF. CDR3 DNA: TGTGCCAGTAGTATCCGTCGGGAAGGGGGCGTTATTCATGGCTACACCTTC.

The chain uses TRBV18 and TRBJ2-1; D is perhaps TRBD1 (5 bases). The CDR3 extends over 16 amino acids. The V and J ends lost 0 bases and 3 bases respectively, with 12 bases between them. From germline, CDR1 is KGHSH and CDR2 LQKENI. The CDR3 DNA sequence: TGTGCCAGCTCACCACCGGGGCCCCAGGACTACAATGAGCAGTTCTTC. It translates to CASSPPGPQDYNEQFF.

The chain is built from TRBV19 and TRBJ2-5, with 8 nucleotides matching TRBD2. The germline V gene encodes CDR1 LNHDA and CDR2 SQIVND (reference sequence). This CDR3 contains 15 residues. V gave up 7 bases and J gave up 2 bases; unmatched junction bases: 9. The CDR3 is CASTPYGRDQETQYF. The CDR3 coding sequence is TGTGCCAGTACCCCCTACGGGAGGGATCAAGAGACCCAGTACTTC.

The chain combines TRBV13 with TRBJ2-7; no clear D gene. V was pared by 0 bases and J by 1 base, with 4 bases between. Germline CDR1 is PRHDT and CDR2 is FYEKMQ (reference sequence). The CDR3 is 13 residues long. The CDR3 here is CASSLGLSYEQYF. The CDR3 DNA sequence: TGTGCCAGCAGCTTAGGCCTGTCCTACGAGCAGTACTTC.

The rearrangement uses TRBV5-5 and TRBJ2-7; D possibly corresponds to TRBD2 (5 bases). CDR3 size: 15 residues. Germline V CDR1 and CDR2: SGHKS, YYEKEE (reference sequence). Trimming stripped 0 bases from V and 3 bases from J, with 13 bases between. CDR3 DNA: TGTGCCAGCAGCTTGGTAGCAGGTGAGGGCTACGAGCAGTACTTC. Protein: CASSLVAGEGYEQYF.

The rearrangement links TRBV5-1 to TRBJ2-5, with a possible D match to TRBD1 (6 bases). CDR1 and CDR2 from the germline V gene are SGHRS and YFSETQ. The CDR3 contains 15 residues. V was clipped by 0 bases and J by 2 bases, with 11 bases between them. Here the CDR3 DNA reads TGCGCCAGCAGCTTGGACCCGGGACAACAAGAGACCCAGTACTTC. It specifies CASSLDPGQQETQYF.

The sample holds one count of this clone. The V gene is TRBV6-5, the J gene TRBJ1-4; D possibly corresponds to TRBD1 (5 bases). Germline CDR1 and CDR2: MNHEY and SVGAGI. Trimming took off 4 bases at V and 6 bases at J, with 12 bases between the two ends. The CDR3 totals 14 residues. The CDR3 DNA follows: TGTGCCAGCAGTTTGGGGGGTGCGGATGAAAAACTGTTTTTT. Translated: CASSLGGADEKLFF.

The rearrangement joins TRBV28 to TRBJ1-1; D is possibly TRBD1 (6 bases). This CDR3 contains 12 residues. Germline V gives CDR1 MDHEN, CDR2 SYDVKM. The V end was cut by 4 bases, the J end by 3 bases, with 6 bases between. CDR3 coding DNA: TGTGCCAGCAGTTACAGGGACACTGAAGCTTTCTTT. Amino acid sequence: CASSYRDTEAFF.

The rearrangement joins TRBV28 to TRBJ1-2; 8 positions agree with TRBD1. Germline-derived CDR1 and CDR2 are MDHEN and SYDVKM. The CDR3 is 17 amino acids. V was pared by 5 bases and J by 5 bases, with 16 bases of the junction left unmatched. Written as DNA, the CDR3 is TGTGCCAGCAGTCTAACGGCGGACAGGGAGGCGGGTTATGGCTACACCTTC. Translation gives CASSLTADREAGYGYTF.

This clone was counted a few times. A read error may account for a junction end that differs from germline. The V and J genes are TRBV7-7 and TRBJ2-7; D may be TRBD2 (6 bases). Germline V lookup: CDR1 SSHAT, CDR2 FNYEAQ (reference sequence). This CDR3 comprises 13 residues. CDR3 sequence: CASSLAVGGEQYF. CDR3 DNA: TGTGCTAGCAGCTTAGCGGTCGGGGGCGAGCAGTACTTC. The full variable domain, in which reference TRBV7-7 and TRBJ2-7 provide the parts outside the CDR3, is GAGVSQSPRYKVTKRGQDVTLRCDPISSHATLYWYQQALGQGPEFLTYFNYEAQPDKSGLPSDRFSAERPEGSISTLTIQRTEQRDSAMYRCASSLAVGGEQYFGPGTRLTVT.

In the case of this clone: Other nucleotide sequences in the sample specify the same CDR3. The CDR3 region is CAWSVKGGSDTQYF. The CDR3 DNA reads TGTGCCTGGAGTGTTAAAGGGGGCTCAGATACGCAGTATTTT. The genes are TRBV30 and TRBJ2-3, with 7 bases lining up with TRBD1. This CDR3 contains 14 residues. Germline values: CDR1 GTSNPN, CDR2 SVGIG (reference sequence). The V segment lost 0 bases and the J segment 4 bases; nucleotides outside the gene matches: 4.

This clone came up once. The chain carries TRBV19 and TRBJ2-2, with 8 nucleotides matching TRBD1. J gave up 7 bases and V 5 bases, and 6 bases lay outside the gene matches. The germline V gene encodes CDR1 LNHDA and CDR2 SQIVND (reference sequence). The CDR3 has 14 residues. The CDR3 DNA follows: TGTGCCAGTAGTGTGGACAGGGACAGCGGGGAGCTGTTTTTT. Its translation is CASSVDRDSGELFF.

The table lists this clone with a count of one. The CDR3 DNA is TGTGCCAGCAGCTTAGACAGGGGCGAGCAGTACTTC. Its translation is CASSLDRGEQYF. The rearrangement uses TRBV7-8 and TRBJ2-7, with TRBD1 identical over 7 bases. The CDR3 length is 12 residues. V lost 1 base, J lost 6 bases, and 0 bases stayed unmatched. The germline V gene encodes CDR1 SGHVS and CDR2 FQNEAQ.

The chain carries TRBV19 and TRBJ1-1; D perhaps matches TRBD1 (5 bases). The CDR3 contains 17 residues. CDR1 LNHDA and CDR2 SQIVND come from the germline V gene (reference sequence). Trimming removed 3 bases at V and 1 base at J, with 18 bases between. In DNA form, the CDR3 reads TGTGCCAGTAGTATGGGGGGGGTTCGGGAAACGAACACTGAAGCTTTCTTT. It specifies CASSMGGVRETNTEAFF.

The V gene is TRBV19, the J gene TRBJ1-2; weak D call: TRBD1 (5 bases). V gave up 6 bases and J gave up 6 bases, with 11 bases separating them. The germline gives CDR1 LNHDA, CDR2 SQIVND (reference sequence). The CDR3 extends over 12 amino acids. The CDR3 DNA sequence: TGTGCCAGTAGCCCCTGGGGCAATGGCTACACCTTC. It specifies CASSPWGNGYTF.

This clone has more than one count but fewer than ten. The chain combines TRBV6-4 with TRBJ2-3, with TRBD2 identical over 10 bases. With 0 bases clipped from V and 4 bases from J, the junction kept 4 bases outside the gene matches. Germline CDR1 and CDR2: MRHNA and SNTAGT. The CDR3 extends over 16 amino acids. CDR3 bases: TGTGCCAGCAGTGACTCGGTAGCGGGAGGTGCAGATACGCAGTATTTT. This codes for CASSDSVAGGADTQYF.

This clone was observed once. The chain uses TRBV28 and TRBJ1-2, with a weak D call TRBD1 (5 bases). The germline V gene encodes CDR1 MDHEN and CDR2 SYDVKM. The length of the CDR3 is 17 residues. The V and J ends lost 1 base and 1 base respectively, with 16 bases between them. The CDR3 spells CASSLSTGLGVNYGYTF. In DNA, the CDR3 is TGTGCCAGCAGTTTATCCACCGGGTTAGGGGTTAACTATGGCTACACCTTC.

This chain uses TRBV11-2 with TRBJ1-1; D gene unclear. With 0 bases removed from V and 1 base from J, the gap between germline ends came to 12 bases. The CDR3 is made up of 16 amino acids. Per germline, CDR1 SGHAT and CDR2 FQNNGV. As DNA, the CDR3 is TGTGCCAGCAGCTTAGAATTTGGTCGAGCGAACACTGAAGCTTTCTTT. It encodes CASSLEFGRANTEAFF.

V gene TRBV5-1 combines with J gene TRBJ2-2; 8 positions match TRBD1. V shed 3 bases and J 0 bases; nucleotides not matched to a gene: 4. The CDR3 runs to 16 residues. Germline CDR1 is SGHRS and CDR2 is YFSETQ. The CDR3 DNA reads TGCGCCAGCAGCTCTACAGGGGGAGCGAACACCGGGGAGCTGTTTTTT. It codes for CASSSTGGANTGELFF.

This sequence joins TRBV28 and TRBJ1-3; D not resolved. The CDR3 runs to 14 residues. From germline, CDR1 is MDHEN and CDR2 SYDVKM. Trimming shortened V by 3 bases and J by 3 bases, and 9 bases separated the two germline ends. DNA for the CDR3: TGTGCCAGCAGTTTTATGGGGAGTGGAAACACCATATATTTT. Its protein is CASSFMGSGNTIYF.

The chain combines TRBV18 with TRBJ1-1; D is unclear. This CDR3 has 14 amino acids. Germline CDR1 and CDR2: KGHSH and LQKENI. Trimming pared 1 base from V and 4 bases from J, leaving 10 bases between. This CDR3 reads CASSPRREGTEAFF. For the CDR3, the DNA is TGTGCCAGCTCACCACGGAGGGAGGGCACTGAAGCTTTCTTT.

This clone has a single count. The chain joins TRBV7-8 to TRBJ1-6; D is uncertain. From germline, CDR1 is SGHVS and CDR2 FQNEAQ. Trimming took off 3 bases at V and 7 bases at J, with 13 bases between the two ends. The length of the CDR3 is 15 residues. CDR3 DNA sequence: TGTGCCAGCAGCTTCTTGAATAGAGGAAATTCACCCCTCCACTTT. Translating it yields CASSFLNRGNSPLHF.

This clone occurred once. The CDR3 loop reads CASGSGQSLSSYNEQFF. The CDR3 nucleotides are TGCGCCAGCGGGTCTGGACAGTCGCTTAGCTCCTACAATGAGCAGTTCTTC. The V gene is TRBV5-1, the J gene TRBJ2-1; D may be TRBD1 (6 bases). The CDR3 runs 17 residues. Trimming removed 7 bases from V and 0 bases from J, with 20 bases in between. In germline, CDR1 is SGHRS, CDR2 YFSETQ.

V and J are TRBV21-1 and TRBJ2-2; whether TRBD2, the table's D call, matches the DNA was not checked. TRBV21-1 is annotated as a pseudogene. This CDR3 contains 21 residues. CDR3 amino acids: CASSKGPIHPSAERGTGELFF. The CDR3 DNA is TGTGCCAGCAGCAAAGGTCCCATCCATCCTTCAGCGGAGCGGGGGACCGGGGAGCTGTTTTTT.

CDR3 sequence reads: CASSSIAGGKFF. The CDR3 coding sequence is TGTGCCAGCAGCTCGATAGCGGGAGGAAAGTTCTTC. This chain uses TRBV5-4 with TRBJ2-1; 10 nucleotides match TRBD2. The germline V gene encodes CDR1 SGHNT and CDR2 YYREEE (reference sequence). The CDR3 runs 12 residues. The V segment lost 3 bases and the J segment 14 bases; nucleotides outside the gene matches: 5.

This clone appeared a few times. Here the CDR3 reads CASSGAGSGNTIYF. Here the CDR3 DNA reads TGTGCCAGCAGTGGAGCAGGGTCTGGAAACACCATATATTTT. The V gene is TRBV27, the J gene TRBJ1-3; D possibly corresponds to TRBD1 (5 bases). The V end was cut by 5 bases, the J end by 1 base, with 9 bases between. The CDR3 is 14 amino acids. Germline lookup yields CDR1 MNHEY and CDR2 SMNVEV (reference sequence).